The entry below gives a single T cell receptor (beta chain) sequence along with its context. The V gene's germline CDR1 is SEHNR and CDR2 FQNEAQ (reference sequence). The V gene lost 2 bases and the J gene lost 9 bases, with 17 bases spanning the gap. The CDR3 runs to 15 residues. The data originate from a study of blood T cell repertoires in COVID-19. The wider study: Nucleic acid was either cDNA or gDNA, and it came from T cells, B-cell-depleted T cells, or PBMCs.

The method was immunoSEQ multiplex PCR; TCRdb's version includes in-frame clones alone and lacks a portion of them. The data contain about 160,000 clones, over 90% of them seen just once; the ten biggest clones take up less than 2%. The chain employs TRBV7-9 and TRBJ2-1; a possible D gene is TRBD1 (5 bases). The origin of this receptor is a woman aged 55-70 years with COVID-19, enrolled during active disease. Sequences were obtained from peripheral blood. The CDR3 spells CASSLRQIGHLEQFF. The DNA for the CDR3 is TGTGCCAGCAGCTTACGTCAAATAGGACACCTTGAGCAGTTCTTC.